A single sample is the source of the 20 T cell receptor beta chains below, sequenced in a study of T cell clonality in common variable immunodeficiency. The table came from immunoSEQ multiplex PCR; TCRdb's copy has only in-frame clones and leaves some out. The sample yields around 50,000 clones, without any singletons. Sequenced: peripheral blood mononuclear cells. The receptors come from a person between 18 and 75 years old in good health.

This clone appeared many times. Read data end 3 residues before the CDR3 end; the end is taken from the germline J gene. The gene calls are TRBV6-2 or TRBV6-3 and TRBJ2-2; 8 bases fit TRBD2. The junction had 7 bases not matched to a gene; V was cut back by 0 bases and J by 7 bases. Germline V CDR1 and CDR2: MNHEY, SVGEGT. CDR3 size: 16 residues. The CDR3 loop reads CASSYSVAGGGGELFF. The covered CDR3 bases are TGTGCCAGCAGTTACTCGGTGGCGGGAGGAGGCGGGGAG.

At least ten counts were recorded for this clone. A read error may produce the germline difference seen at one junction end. The CDR3: CASSLLADNEQFF. The sequenced CDR3 bases are TGTGCTAGCAGCTTACTAGCGGACAATGAG. J is TRBJ2-1 and V is TRBV7-7; 8 bases line up with TRBD2. Sequencing ends 3 residues short of the CDR3 end; the germline J gene provides the rest. The CDR3 has 13 residues. Germline CDR1 SSHAT, CDR2 FNYEAQ (reference sequence).

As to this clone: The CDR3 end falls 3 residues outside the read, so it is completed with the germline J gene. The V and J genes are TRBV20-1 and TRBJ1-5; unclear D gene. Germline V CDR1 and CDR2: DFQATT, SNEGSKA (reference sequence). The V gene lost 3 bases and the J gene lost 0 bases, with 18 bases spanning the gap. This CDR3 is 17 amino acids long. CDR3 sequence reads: CSASEAVPSDSNQPQHF. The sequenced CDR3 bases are TGCAGTGCTAGTGAGGCAGTTCCGTCCGATAGCAATCAGCCC.

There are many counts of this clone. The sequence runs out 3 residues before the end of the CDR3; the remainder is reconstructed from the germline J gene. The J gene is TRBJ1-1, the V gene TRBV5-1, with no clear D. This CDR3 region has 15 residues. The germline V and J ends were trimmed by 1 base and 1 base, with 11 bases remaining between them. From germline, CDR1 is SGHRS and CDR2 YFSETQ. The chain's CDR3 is CASSLYAGSNTEAFF. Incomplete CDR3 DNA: TGCGCCAGCAGCTTGTATGCGGGGTCGAACACTGAA.

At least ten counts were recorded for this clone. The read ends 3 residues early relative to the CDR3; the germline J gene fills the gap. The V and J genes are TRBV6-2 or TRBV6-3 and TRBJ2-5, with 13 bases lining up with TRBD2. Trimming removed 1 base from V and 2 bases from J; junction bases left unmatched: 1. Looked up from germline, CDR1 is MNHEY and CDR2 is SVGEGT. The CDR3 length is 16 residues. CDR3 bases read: TGTGCCAGCAGTTACTTGGGACTAGCGGGACAAGAGACC. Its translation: CASSYLGLAGQET. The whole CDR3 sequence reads CASSYLGLAGQETQYF.

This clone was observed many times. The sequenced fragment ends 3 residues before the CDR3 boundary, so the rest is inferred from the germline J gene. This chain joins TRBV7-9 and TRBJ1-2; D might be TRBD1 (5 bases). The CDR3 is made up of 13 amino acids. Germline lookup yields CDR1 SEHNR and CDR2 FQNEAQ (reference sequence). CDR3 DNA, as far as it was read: TGTGCCAGCAGCTTAGCGCAGGGTAGCGGC. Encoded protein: CASSLAQGSG. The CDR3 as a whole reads CASSLAQGSGYTF.

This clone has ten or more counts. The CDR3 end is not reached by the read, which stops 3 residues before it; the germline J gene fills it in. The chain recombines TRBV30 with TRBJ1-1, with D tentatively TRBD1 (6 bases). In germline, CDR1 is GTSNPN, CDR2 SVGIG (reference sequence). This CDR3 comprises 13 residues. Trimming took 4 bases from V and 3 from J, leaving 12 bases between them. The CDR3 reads CAWTGAGDTEAFF. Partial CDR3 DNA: TGTGCCTGGACAGGGGCCGGGGACACTGAA. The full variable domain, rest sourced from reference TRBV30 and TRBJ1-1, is SQTIHQWPATLVQPVGSPLSLECTVEGTSNPNLYWYRQAAGRGLQLLFYSVGIGQISSEVPQNLSASRPQDRQFILSSKKLLLSDSGFYLCAWTGAGDTEAFFGQGTRLTVV.

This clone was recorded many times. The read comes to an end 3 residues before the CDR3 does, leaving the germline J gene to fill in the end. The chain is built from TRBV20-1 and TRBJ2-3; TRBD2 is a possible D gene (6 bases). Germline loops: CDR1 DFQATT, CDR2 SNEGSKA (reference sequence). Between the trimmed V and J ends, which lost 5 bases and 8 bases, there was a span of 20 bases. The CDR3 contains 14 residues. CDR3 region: CSAPARGFLGTQYF. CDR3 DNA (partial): TGCAGTGCTCCGGCTCGGGGGTTCCTAGGTACG.

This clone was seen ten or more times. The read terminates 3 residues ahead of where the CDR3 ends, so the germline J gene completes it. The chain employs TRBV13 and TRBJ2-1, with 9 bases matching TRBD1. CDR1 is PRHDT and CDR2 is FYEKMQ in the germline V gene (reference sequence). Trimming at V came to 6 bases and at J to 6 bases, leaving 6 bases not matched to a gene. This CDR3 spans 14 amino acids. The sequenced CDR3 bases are TGTGCCAGCAGAACCGGGACAGGGATCAATGAG. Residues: CASRTGTGINE. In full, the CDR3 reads CASRTGTGINEQFF.

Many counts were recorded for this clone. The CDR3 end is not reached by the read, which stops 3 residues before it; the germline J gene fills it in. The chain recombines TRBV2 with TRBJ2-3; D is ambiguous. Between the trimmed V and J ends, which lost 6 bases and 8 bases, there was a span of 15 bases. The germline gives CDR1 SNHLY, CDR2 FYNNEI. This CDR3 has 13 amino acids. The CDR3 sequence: CASRATPEGTQYF. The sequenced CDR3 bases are TGTGCCAGCAGAGCGACCCCAGAAGGTACG.

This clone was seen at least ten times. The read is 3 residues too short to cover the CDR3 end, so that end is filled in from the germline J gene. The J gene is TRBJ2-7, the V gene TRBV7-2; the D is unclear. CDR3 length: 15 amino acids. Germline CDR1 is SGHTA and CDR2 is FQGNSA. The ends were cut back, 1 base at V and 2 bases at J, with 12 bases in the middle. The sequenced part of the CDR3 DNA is TGTGCCAGCAGCTTAGGCGTCCTACCTACCTACGAG. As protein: CASSLGVLPTYE. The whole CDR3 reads CASSLGVLPTYEQYF.

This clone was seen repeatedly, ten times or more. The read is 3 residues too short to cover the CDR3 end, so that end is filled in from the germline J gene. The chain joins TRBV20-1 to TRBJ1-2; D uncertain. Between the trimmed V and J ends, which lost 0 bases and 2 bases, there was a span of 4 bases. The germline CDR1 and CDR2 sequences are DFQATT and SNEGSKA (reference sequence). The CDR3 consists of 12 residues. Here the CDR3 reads CSARERNYGYTF. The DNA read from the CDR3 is TGCAGTGCTAGAGAGCGCAACTATGGC.

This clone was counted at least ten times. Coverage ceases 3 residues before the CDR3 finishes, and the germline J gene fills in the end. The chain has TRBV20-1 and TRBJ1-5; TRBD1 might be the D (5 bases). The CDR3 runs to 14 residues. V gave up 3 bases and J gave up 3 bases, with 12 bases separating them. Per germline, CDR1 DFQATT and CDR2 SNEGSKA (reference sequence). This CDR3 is CSASSGGYNQPQHF. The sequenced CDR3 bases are TGCAGTGCTAGTTCGGGGGGTTACAATCAGCCC.

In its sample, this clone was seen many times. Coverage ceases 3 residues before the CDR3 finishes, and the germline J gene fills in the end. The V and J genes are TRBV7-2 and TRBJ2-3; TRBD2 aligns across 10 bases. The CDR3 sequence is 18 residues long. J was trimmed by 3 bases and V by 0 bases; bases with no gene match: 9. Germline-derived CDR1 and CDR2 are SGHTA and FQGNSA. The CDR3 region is CASSLAPPLAGRTDTQYF. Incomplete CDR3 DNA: TGTGCCAGCAGCTTAGCCCCTCCACTAGCGGGGCGAACAGATACG.

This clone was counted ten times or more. The sequenced part of the CDR3 DNA is TGTGCCAGCCCCCAACTAGTCACAGATACG. Amino acid sequence: CASPQLVTDT. The CDR3, in full, reads CASPQLVTDTQYF. The chain has TRBV2 and TRBJ2-3; D possibly corresponds to TRBD2 (5 bases). The CDR3 extends 3 residues past the end of the read, so its final part is completed from the germline J gene. Germline CDR1 SNHLY, CDR2 FYNNEI. The CDR3 runs to 13 residues. V shed 8 bases and J shed 2 bases, with 11 bases lying between them.

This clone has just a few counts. The sequenced part of the CDR3 DNA is TGCAGCGTTGAAGTCAGACTTTACTCTGGAAACACC. Its translation: CSVEVRLYSGNT. Given in full, the CDR3 is CSVEVRLYSGNTIYF. This chain connects TRBV29-1 to TRBJ1-3; D is unclear. The observed sequence ends 3 residues before the CDR3 terminus, with the missing tail filled in from the germline J gene. The ends were cut back, 1 base at V and 0 bases at J, with 10 bases in the middle. This CDR3 spans 15 amino acids. Germline CDR1 reads SQVTM; CDR2 reads ANQGSEA.

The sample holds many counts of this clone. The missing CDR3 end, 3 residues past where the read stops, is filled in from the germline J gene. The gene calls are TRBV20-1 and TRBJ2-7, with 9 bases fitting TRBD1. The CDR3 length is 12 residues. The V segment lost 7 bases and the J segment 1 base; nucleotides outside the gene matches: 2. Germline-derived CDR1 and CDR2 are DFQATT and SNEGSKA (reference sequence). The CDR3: CSGTGESYEQYF. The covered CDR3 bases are TGCAGTGGGACAGGGGAGTCCTACGAG.

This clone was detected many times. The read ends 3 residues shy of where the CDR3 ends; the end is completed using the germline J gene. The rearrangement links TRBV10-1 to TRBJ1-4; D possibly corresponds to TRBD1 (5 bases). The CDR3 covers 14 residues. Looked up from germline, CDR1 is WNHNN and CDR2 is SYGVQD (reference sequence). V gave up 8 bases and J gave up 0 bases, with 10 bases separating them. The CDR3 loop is CASGAVATNEKLFF. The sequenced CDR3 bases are TGCGCCAGCGGGGCAGTTGCAACTAATGAAAAA.

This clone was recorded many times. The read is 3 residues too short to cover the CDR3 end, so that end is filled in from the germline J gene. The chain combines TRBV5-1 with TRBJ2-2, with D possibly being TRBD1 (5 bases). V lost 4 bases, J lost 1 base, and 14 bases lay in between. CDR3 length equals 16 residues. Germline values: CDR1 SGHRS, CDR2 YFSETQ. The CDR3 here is CASSRQGRRNTGELFF. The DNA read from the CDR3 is TGCGCCAGCAGCAGGCAGGGTAGAAGGAACACCGGGGAG.

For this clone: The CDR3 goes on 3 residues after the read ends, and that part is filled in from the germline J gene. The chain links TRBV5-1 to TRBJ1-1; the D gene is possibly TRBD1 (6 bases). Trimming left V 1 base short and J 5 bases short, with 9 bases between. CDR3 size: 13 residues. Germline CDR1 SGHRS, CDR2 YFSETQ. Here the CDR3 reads CASSLRQDTEAFF. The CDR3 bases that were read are TGCGCCAGCAGCTTGAGACAGGATACTGAA.